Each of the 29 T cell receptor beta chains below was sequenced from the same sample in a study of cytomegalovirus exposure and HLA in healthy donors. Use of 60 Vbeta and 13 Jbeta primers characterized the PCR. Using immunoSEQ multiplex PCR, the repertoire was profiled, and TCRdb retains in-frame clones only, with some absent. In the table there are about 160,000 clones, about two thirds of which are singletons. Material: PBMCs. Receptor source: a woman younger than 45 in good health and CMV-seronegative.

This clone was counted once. CDR3 DNA sequence: TGTGCTAGTGGTAGCCGGCGCGGGGGGGCCGGAGATACGCAGTATTTT. Protein sequence: CASGSRRGGAGDTQYF. V usage is TRBV12-5 and J usage is TRBJ2-3; 9 nucleotides line up with TRBD2. The CDR3 loop spans 16 amino acids. Trimming at V came to 5 bases and at J to 5 bases, leaving 11 bases not matched to a gene. Germline V gene sequence: CDR1 LGHNT, CDR2 FRNRAP. Full variable domain (remainder filled in from reference TRBV12-5 and TRBJ2-3): DARVTQTPRHKVTEMGQEVTMRCQPILGHNTVFWYRQTMMQGLELLAYFRNRAPLDDSGMPKDRFSAEMPDATLATLKIQPSEPRDSAVYFCASGSRRGGAGDTQYFGPGTRLTVL.

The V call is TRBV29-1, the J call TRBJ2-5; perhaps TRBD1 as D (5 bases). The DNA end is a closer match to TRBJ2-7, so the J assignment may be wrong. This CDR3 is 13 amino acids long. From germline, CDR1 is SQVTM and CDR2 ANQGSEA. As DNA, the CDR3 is TGCAGCGTTGTTAGGTTGGGGCGCTACGAGCAGTACTTC. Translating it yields CSVVRLGRYEQYF.

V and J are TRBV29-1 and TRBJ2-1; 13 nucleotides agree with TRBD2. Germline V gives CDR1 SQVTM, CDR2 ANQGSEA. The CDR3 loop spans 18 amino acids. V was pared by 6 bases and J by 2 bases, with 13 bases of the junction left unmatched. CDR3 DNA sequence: TGCAGCGTGGAGACGCCCCTGGGACTAGCGGGAACCTACAATGAGCAGTTCTTC. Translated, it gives CSVETPLGLAGTYNEQFF.

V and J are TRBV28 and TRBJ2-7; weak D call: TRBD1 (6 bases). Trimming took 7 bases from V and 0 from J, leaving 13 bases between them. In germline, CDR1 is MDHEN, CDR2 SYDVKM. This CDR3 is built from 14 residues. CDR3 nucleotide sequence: TGTGCCAGCACCATAGGGGGTAACTCCTACGAGCAGTACTTC. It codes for CASTIGGNSYEQYF.

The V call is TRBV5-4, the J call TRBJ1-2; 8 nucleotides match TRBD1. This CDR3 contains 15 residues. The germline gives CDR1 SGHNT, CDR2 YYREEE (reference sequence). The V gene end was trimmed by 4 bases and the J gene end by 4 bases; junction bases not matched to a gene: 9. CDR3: CASSPRDRLAYGYTF. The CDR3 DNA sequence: TGTGCCAGCAGCCCCCGGGACAGGTTAGCCTATGGCTACACCTTC.

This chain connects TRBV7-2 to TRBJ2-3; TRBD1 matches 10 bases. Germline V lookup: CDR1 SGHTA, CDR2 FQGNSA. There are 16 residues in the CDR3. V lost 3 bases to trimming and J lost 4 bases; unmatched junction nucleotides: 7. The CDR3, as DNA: TGTGCCAGCAGCTTGCCTCCGGGACAGGGGCCAGATACGCAGTATTTT. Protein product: CASSLPPGQGPDTQYF. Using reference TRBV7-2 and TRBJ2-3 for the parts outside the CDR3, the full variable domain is GAGVSQSPSNKVTEKGKDVELRCDPISGHTALYWYRQSLGQGLEFLIYFQGNSAPDKSGLPSDRFSAERTGGSVSTLTIQRTQQEDSAVYLCASSLPPGQGPDTQYFGPGTRLTVL.

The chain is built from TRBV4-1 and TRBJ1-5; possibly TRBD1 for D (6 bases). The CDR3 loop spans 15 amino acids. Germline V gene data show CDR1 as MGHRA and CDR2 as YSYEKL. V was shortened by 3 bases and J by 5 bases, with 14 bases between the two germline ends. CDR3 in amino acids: CASSQAGEGDQPQHF. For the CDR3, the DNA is TGCGCCAGCAGCCAGGCAGGGGAGGGAGATCAGCCCCAGCATTTT.

The CDR3 reads CASSLASGAYNEQFF. In nucleotides, the CDR3 is TGTGCCAGCAGCTTAGCTAGCGGGGCCTACAATGAGCAGTTCTTC. The chain is built from TRBV7-2 and TRBJ2-1; TRBD2 matches 8 bases. V dropped 0 bases and J dropped 2; count of bases not matched to a gene: 0. The length of the CDR3 is 15 residues. Germline V gene sequence: CDR1 SGHTA, CDR2 FQGNSA. The variable domain in full, completed from reference TRBV7-2 and TRBJ2-1, reads GAGVSQSPSNKVTEKGKDVELRCDPISGHTALYWYRQSLGQGLEFLIYFQGNSAPDKSGLPSDRFSAERTGGSVSTLTIQRTQQEDSAVYLCASSLASGAYNEQFFGPGTRLTVL.

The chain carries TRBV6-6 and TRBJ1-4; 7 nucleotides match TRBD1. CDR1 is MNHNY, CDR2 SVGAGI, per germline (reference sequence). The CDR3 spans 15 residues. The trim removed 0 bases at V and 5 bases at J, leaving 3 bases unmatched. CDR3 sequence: CASSYSLQGNEKLFF. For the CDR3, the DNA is TGTGCCAGCAGTTACTCGTTACAGGGGAATGAAAAACTGTTTTTT.

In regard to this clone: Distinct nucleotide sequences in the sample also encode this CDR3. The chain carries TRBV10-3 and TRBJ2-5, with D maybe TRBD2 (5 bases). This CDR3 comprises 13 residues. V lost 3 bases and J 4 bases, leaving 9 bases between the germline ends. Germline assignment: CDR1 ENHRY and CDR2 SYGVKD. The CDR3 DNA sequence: TGTGCCATCAGTGAAAGACTACTAGAGACCCAGTACTTC. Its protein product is CAISERLLETQYF.

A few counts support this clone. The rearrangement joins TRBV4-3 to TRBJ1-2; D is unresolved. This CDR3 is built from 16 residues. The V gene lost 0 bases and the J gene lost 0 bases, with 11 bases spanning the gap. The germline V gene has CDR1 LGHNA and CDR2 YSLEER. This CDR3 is CASSQEAANPNYGYTF. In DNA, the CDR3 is TGCGCCAGCAGCCAAGAGGCGGCAAATCCTAACTATGGCTACACCTTC.

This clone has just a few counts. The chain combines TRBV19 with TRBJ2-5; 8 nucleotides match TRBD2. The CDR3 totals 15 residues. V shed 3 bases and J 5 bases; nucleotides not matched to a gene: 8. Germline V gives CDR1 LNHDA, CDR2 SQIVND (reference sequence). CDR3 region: CASSISGGAYETQYF. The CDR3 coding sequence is TGTGCCAGTAGTATCAGCGGGGGCGCGTACGAGACCCAGTACTTC.

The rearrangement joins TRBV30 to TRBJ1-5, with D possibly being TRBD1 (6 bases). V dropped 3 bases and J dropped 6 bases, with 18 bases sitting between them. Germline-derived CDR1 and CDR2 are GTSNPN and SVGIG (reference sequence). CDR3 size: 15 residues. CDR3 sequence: CAWSPNTQQGQPQHF. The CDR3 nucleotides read TGTGCCTGGAGCCCAAACACCCAACAGGGTCAGCCCCAGCATTTT.

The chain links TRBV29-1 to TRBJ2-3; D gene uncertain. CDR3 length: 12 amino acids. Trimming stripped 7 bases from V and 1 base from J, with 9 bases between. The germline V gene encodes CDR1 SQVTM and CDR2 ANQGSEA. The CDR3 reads CSARHGTDTQYF. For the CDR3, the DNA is TGCAGCGCCCGACATGGCACAGATACGCAGTATTTT.

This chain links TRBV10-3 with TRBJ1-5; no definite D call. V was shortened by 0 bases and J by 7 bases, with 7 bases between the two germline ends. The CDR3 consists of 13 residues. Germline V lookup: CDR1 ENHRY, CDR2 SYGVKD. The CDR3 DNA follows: TGTGCCATCAGTGAGTCGTGGGAGCAGCCCCAGCATTTT. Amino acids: CAISESWEQPQHF.

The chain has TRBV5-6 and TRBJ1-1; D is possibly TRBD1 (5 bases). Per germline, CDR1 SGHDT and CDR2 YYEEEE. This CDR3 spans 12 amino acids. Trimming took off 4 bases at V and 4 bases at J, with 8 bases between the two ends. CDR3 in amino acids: CASSTGGTEAFF. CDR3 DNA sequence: TGTGCCAGCAGCACCGGGGGCACTGAAGCTTTCTTT.

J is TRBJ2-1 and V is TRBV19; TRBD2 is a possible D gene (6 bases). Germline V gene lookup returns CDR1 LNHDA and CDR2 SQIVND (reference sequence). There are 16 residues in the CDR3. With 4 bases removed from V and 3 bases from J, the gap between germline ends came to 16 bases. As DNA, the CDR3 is TGTGCCAGTAGTACCCGGCGGGCGGGGAGCTACAATGAGCAGTTCTTC. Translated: CASSTRRAGSYNEQFF.

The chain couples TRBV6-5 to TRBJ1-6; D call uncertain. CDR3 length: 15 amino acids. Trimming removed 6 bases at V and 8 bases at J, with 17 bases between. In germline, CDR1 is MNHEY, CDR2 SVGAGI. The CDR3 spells CASSPGSSSDSPLHF. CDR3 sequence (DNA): TGTGCCAGCAGCCCCGGGTCTTCCTCGGATTCACCCCTCCACTTT.

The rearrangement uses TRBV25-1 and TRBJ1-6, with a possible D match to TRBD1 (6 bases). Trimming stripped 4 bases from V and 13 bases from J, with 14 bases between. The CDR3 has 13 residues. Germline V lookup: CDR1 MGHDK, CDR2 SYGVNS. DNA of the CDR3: TGTGCCAGCAGTGTGGGCGGCCAGGGGCCCCTCCACTTT. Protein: CASSVGGQGPLHF.

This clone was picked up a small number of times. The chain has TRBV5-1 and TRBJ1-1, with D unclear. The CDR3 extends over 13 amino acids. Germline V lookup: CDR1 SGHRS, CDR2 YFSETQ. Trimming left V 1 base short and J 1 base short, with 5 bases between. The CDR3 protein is CASSLQWNTEAFF. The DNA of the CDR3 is TGCGCCAGCAGCTTGCAGTGGAACACTGAAGCTTTCTTT.

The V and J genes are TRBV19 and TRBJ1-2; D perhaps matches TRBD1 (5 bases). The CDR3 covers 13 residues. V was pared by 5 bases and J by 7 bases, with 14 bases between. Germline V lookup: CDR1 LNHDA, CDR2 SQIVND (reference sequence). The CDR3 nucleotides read TGTGCCAGTAGTTCGACTCTAGACAGTGGCTACACCTTC. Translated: CASSSTLDSGYTF.

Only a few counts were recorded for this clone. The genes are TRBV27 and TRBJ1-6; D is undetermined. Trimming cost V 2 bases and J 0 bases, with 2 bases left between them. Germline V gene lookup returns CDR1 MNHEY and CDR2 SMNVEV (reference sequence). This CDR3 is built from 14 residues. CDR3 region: CASSLRSYNSPLHF. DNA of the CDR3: TGTGCCAGCAGTTTACGCTCCTATAATTCACCCCTCCACTTT.

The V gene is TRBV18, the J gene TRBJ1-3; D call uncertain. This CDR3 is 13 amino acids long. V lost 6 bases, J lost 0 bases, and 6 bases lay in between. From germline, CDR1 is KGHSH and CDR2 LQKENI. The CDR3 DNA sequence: TGTGCCAGCTCCGACAACTCTGGAAACACCATATATTTT. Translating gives CASSDNSGNTIYF.

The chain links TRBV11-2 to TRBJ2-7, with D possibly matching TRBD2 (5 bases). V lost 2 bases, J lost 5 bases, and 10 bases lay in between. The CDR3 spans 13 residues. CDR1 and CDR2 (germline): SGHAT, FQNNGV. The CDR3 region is CASSLTGGHEQYF. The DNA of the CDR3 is TGTGCCAGCAGCTTAACGGGCGGGCACGAGCAGTACTTC.

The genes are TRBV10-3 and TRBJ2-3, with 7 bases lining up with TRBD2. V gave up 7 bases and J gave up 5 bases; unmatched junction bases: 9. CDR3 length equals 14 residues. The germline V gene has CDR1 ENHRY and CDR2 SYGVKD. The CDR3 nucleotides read TGTGCCATCACCAACCGGGGAGGGGAAGATACGCAGTATTTT. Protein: CAITNRGGEDTQYF.

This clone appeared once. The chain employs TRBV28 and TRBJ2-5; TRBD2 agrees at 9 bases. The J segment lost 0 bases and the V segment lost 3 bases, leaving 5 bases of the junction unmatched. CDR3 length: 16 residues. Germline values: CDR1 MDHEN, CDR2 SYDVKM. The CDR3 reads CASSFSGRTHQETQYF. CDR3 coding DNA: TGTGCCAGCAGTTTTAGCGGGAGAACGCACCAAGAGACCCAGTACTTC.

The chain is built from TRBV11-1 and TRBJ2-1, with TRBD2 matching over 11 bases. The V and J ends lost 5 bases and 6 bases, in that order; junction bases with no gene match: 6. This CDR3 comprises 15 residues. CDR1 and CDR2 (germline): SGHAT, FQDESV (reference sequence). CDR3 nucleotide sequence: TGTGCCAGCAGCCCGGGACTAGCGGAGATCAATGAGCAGTTCTTC. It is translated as CASSPGLAEINEQFF.

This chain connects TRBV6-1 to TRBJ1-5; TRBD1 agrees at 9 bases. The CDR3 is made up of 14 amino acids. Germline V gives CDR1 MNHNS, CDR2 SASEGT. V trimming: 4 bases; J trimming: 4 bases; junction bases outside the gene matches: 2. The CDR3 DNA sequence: TGTGCCAGCAGTGGTGACAGGGGGAATCAGCCCCAGCATTTT. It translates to CASSGDRGNQPQHF.

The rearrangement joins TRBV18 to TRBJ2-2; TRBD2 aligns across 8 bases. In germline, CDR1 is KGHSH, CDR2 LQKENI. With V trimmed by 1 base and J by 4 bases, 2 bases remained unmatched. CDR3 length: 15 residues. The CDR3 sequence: CASSPQREFTGELFF. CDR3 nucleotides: TGTGCCAGCTCACCACAGCGGGAGTTCACCGGGGAGCTGTTTTTT.